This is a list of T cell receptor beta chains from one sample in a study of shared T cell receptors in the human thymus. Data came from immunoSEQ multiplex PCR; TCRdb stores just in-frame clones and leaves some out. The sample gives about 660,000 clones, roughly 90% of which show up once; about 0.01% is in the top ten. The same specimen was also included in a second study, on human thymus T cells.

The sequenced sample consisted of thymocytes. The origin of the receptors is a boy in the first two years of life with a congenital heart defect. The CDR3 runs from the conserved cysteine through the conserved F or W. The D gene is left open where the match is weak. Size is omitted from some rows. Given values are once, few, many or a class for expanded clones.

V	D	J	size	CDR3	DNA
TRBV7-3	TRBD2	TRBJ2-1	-	CASSLTPLAGVYNEQFF	TGTGCCAGCAGCTTAACCCCACTAGCGGGAGTCTACAATGAGCAGTTCTTC
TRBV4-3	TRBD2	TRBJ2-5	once	CASSQDPISGKETQYF	TGCGCCAGCAGCCAAGATCCCATTAGCGGGAAAGAGACCCAGTACTTC
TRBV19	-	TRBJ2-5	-	CASSTLDKDQETQYF	TGTGCCAGTAGCACCCTGGACAAGGACCAAGAGACCCAGTACTTC
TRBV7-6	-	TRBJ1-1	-	CASSLGSGGPRTLKEVNTEAFF	TGTGCCAGCAGCTTAGGGTCCGGGGGGCCCAGGACCCTTAAGGAGGTGAACACTGAAGCTTTCTTT
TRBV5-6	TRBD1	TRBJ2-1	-	CASSFGTGGYNEQFF	TGTGCCAGCAGCTTTGGGACAGGCGGCTACAATGAGCAGTTCTTC
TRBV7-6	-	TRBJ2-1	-	CASSARQGGGYNEQFF	TGTGCCAGCAGCGCCAGGCAGGGGGGAGGATACAATGAGCAGTTCTTC
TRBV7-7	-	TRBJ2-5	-	CASSPRGGETQYF	TGTGCTAGCAGCCCTCGTGGGGGGGAGACCCAGTACTTC
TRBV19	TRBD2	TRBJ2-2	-	CASGTSGRVANTGELFF	TGTGCCAGCGGGACTAGCGGGAGAGTAGCGAACACCGGGGAGCTGTTTTTT
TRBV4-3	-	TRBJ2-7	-	CASSQDFGGVLYEQYF	TGCGCCAGCAGCCAAGATTTCGGAGGGGTCCTATACGAGCAGTACTTC
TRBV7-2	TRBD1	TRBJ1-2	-	CASILDRVNYGYTF	TGTGCCAGCATCTTGGACAGGGTCAACTATGGCTACACCTTC
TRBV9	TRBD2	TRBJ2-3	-	CASSLLAGGPDTQYF	TGTGCCAGCAGCTTACTAGCGGGAGGGCCAGATACGCAGTATTTT
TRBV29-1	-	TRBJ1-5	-	CSVGAGEGGNQPQHF	TGCAGCGTGGGGGCAGGGGAAGGGGGCAATCAGCCCCAGCATTTT
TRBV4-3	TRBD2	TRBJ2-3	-	CASSQEGGKRIADTQYF	TGCGCCAGCAGCCAAGAGGGGGGGAAGAGGATCGCAGATACGCAGTATTTT
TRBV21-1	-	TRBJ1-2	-	CASTQRSWRFYGYTF	TGTGCCAGCACCCAAAGATCCTGGCGGTTCTATGGCTACACCTTC
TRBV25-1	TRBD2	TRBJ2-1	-	CASRGSSGGGYNEQFF	TGTGCCAGCAGGGGTTCTAGCGGGGGGGGCTACAATGAGCAGTTCTTC
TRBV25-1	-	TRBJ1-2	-	CASRGAGFYGYTF	TGTGCCAGCAGGGGGGCCGGGTTCTATGGCTACACCTTC
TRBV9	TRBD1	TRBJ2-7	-	CASSMDRGPYEQYF	TGTGCCAGCAGCATGGACAGGGGGCCCTACGAGCAGTACTTC
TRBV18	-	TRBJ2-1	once	CASSPPTGMRGYNEQFF	TGTGCCAGCTCACCACCCACTGGGATGCGGGGTTACAATGAGCAGTTCTTC
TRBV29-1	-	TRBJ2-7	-	CSVAQPAKDRISYEQYF	TGCAGCGTCGCCCAGCCTGCCAAAGACAGGATCTCCTACGAGCAGTACTTC
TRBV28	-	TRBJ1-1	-	CASSVLKSNTEAFF	TGTGCCAGCAGCGTCCTTAAATCGAACACTGAAGCTTTCTTT
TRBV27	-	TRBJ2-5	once	CASSFVEDPETQYF	TGTGCCAGCAGTTTCGTGGAGGACCCAGAGACCCAGTACTTC
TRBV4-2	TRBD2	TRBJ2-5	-	CASSGSGGRRQETQYF	TGTGCCAGCAGCGGATCCGGGGGGAGGCGCCAAGAGACCCAGTACTTC
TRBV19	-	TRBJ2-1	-	CASSGAEPLNEQFF	TGTGCCAGTAGTGGGGCGGAACCGCTCAATGAGCAGTTCTTC
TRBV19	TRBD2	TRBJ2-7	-	CASSPTSGEDPHAYEQYF	TGTGCCAGTAGTCCGACTAGCGGGGAAGATCCTCACGCCTACGAGCAGTACTTC
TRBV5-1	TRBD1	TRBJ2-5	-	CASSLEGQGDEETQYF	TGCGCCAGCAGCTTGGAGGGACAGGGCGATGAAGAGACCCAGTACTTC
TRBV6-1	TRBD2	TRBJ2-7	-	CASRDPGLGEREQYF	TGTGCCAGTCGTGACCCGGGACTAGGGGAACGGGAGCAGTACTTC
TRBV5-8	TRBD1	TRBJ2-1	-	CASSCQYRDRVYNEQFF	TGTGCCAGCAGCTGTCAATACCGGGACAGGGTATACAATGAGCAGTTCTTC
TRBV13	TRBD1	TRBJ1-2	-	CASSFLRDRRYGYTF	TGTGCCAGCAGCTTCCTACGGGACAGACGATATGGCTACACCTTC
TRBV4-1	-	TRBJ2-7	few	CASSQDDRESSYEQYF	TGCGCCAGCAGCCAAGATGATCGAGAGAGCTCCTACGAGCAGTACTTC
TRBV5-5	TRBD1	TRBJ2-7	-	CASSWDREEYF	TGTGCCAGCAGCTGGGACAGGGAGGAGTACTTC
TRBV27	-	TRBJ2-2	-	CASSPPQVANTGELFF	TGTGCCAGCAGTCCCCCGCAGGTGGCGAACACCGGGGAGCTGTTTTTT
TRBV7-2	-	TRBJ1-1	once	CASSPPDGVNTEAFF	TGTGCCAGCAGCCCCCCGGATGGAGTGAACACTGAAGCTTTCTTT
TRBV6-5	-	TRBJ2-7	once	CASSYSYSSYEQYF	TGTGCCAGCAGTTACTCGTACAGCTCCTACGAGCAGTACTTC
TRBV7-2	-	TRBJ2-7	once	CASSFTYEQYF	TGTGCCAGCAGCTTTACCTACGAGCAGTACTTC
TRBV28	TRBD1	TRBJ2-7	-	CASSFPTRDRGDEQYF	TGTGCCAGCAGTTTTCCGACCCGGGACAGGGGTGACGAGCAGTACTTC
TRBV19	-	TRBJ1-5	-	CASSSSGRERAQPQHF	TGTGCCAGTAGTAGTTCGGGCAGGGAACGAGCGCAGCCCCAGCATTTT
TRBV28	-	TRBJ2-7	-	CASTGAGNEQYF	TGTGCCAGCACCGGGGCGGGAAACGAGCAGTACTTC
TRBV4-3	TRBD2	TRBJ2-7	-	CASSQVIIAGGPGYEQYF	TGCGCCAGCAGCCAAGTGATAATAGCGGGAGGACCTGGCTACGAGCAGTACTTC
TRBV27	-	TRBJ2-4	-	CASSSGDIQYF	TGTGCCAGCAGTTCCGGGGACATTCAGTACTTC
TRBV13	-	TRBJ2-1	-	CASSLIENEQFF	TGTGCCAGCAGCTTAATCGAGAATGAGCAGTTCTTC
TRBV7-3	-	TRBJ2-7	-	CASNFVGGPYEQYF	TGTGCCAGCAACTTCGTGGGGGGGCCGTACGAGCAGTACTTC
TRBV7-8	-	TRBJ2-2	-	CASSPPYGGVNTGELFF	TGTGCCAGCAGCCCGCCCTATGGAGGGGTGAACACCGGGGAGCTGTTTTTT
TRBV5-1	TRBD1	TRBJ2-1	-	CASSLANFGDRSYNEQFF	TGCGCCAGCAGCTTGGCCAATTTTGGGGACAGGTCATACAATGAGCAGTTCTTC
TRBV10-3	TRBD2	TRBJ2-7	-	CAISGTRRGYEQYF	TGTGCCATCAGTGGGACTAGGAGAGGCTACGAGCAGTACTTC
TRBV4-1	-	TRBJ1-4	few	CASSQDGRGRSATNEKLFF	TGCGCCAGCAGCCAAGATGGTCGAGGCAGATCTGCAACTAATGAAAAACTGTTTTTT
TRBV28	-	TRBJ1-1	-	CASSWAGGTEAFF	TGTGCCAGCAGTTGGGCGGGGGGCACTGAAGCTTTCTTT
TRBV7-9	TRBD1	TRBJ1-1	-	CASSSWRDRGVPNTEAFF	TGTGCCAGCAGCTCTTGGCGGGACAGAGGCGTCCCTAACACTGAAGCTTTCTTT
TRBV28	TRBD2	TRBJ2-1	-	CASSPETSGRALAHNEQFF	TGTGCCAGCAGTCCAGAGACTAGCGGGAGGGCCCTGGCCCACAATGAGCAGTTCTTC
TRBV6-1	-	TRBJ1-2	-	CASSDRLAEPSNYGYTF	TGTGCCAGCAGTGATAGACTAGCGGAGCCCTCGAACTATGGCTACACCTTC
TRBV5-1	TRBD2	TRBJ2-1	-	CASSLGTSGSSYNEQFF	TGCGCCAGCAGCTTGGGGACTAGCGGGAGCTCCTACAATGAGCAGTTCTTC
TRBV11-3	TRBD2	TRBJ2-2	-	CASSLVVGTSGTGTGELFF	TGTGCCAGCAGCTTAGTAGTGGGGACTAGCGGGACGGGCACCGGGGAGCTGTTTTTT
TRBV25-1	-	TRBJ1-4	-	CASRESGRGRSGNEKLFF	TGTGCCAGCAGGGAATCTGGTAGAGGGAGATCGGGTAATGAAAAACTGTTTTTT
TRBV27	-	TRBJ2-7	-	CASSLAGKYYEQYF	TGTGCCAGCAGTTTGGCGGGGAAATACTACGAGCAGTACTTC
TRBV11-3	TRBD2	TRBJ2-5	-	CASSLAGNPGETQYF	TGTGCCAGCAGCCTAGCGGGTAACCCCGGAGAGACCCAGTACTTC
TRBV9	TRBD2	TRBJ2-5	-	CASSVAISGSGETQYF	TGTGCCAGCAGCGTAGCCATTAGCGGGAGTGGAGAGACCCAGTACTTC
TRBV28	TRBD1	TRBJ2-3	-	CASLSGQSTDTQYF	TGTGCCAGCCTCTCGGGACAGAGCACAGATACGCAGTATTTT
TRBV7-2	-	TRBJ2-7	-	CASSSTAEAGYEQYF	TGTGCCAGCAGTTCGACGGCGGAGGCCGGGTACGAGCAGTACTTC
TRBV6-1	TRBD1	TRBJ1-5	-	CASITGQGGHQPQHF	TGTGCCAGCATCACGGGACAGGGGGGGCATCAGCCCCAGCATTTT
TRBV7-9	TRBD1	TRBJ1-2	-	CASSPAGGYGYTF	TGTGCCAGCAGCCCAGCAGGGGGCTATGGCTACACCTTC
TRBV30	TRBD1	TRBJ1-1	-	CAWNRARTGGHTEAFF	TGTGCCTGGAACCGGGCCAGGACAGGGGGCCACACTGAAGCTTTCTTT